What follows describes a single TCR beta chain. Its antigen is not identified. Each CDR3 protein is one row after TCRdb ran MiXCR on the reads. The sample shows around 180,000 distinct CDR3 sequences, around 20% of them seen only once. The V end lost 2 bases, the J end lost 2 bases, and 14 bases lay between the germline ends. Germline values: CDR1 SGHDT, CDR2 YYEEEE. The CDR3 extends over 15 amino acids. These data come from a study of T cell repertoires in cytomegalovirus infection. On the study more broadly: It was the public TCR beta signatures that indicated both CMV infection and matching HLA type. Study-wide findings and caveats: HLA-C-restricted TCR beta clonotypes specific for CMV led the ex vivo response.

The sequence came from a human donor in good health (CMV status not recorded). Some clones in this sample may be carry-over from other donors' samples. This chain uses TRBV5-6 with TRBJ2-7; tentatively, D is TRBD2 (6 bases). Sequenced sample: PBMCs. The DNA of the CDR3 is TGTGCCAGCAGCTTTTACGGGACGGGGGCCTACGAGCAGTACTTC. Translated, it gives CASSFYGTGAYEQYF.